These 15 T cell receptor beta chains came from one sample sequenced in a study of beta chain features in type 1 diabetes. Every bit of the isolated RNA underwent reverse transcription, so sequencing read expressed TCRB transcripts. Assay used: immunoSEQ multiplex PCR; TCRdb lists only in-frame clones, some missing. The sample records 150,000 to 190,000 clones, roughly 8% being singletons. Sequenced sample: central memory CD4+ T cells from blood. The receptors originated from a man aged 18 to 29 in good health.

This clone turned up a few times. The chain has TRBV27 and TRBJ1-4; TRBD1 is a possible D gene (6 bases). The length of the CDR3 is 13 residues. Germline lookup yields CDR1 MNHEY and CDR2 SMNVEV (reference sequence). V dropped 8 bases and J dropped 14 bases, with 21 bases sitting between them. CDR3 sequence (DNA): TGTGCCAGCGGAAACAGGGCCCATAGAAGCCTGTTTTTT. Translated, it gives CASGNRAHRSLFF.

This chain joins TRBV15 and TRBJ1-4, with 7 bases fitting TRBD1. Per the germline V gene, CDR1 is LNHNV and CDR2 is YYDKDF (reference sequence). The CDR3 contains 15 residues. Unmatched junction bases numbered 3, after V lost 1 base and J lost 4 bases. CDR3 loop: CATSRGRGRNEKLFF. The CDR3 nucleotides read TGTGCCACCAGCAGAGGAAGGGGGCGTAATGAAAAACTGTTTTTT.

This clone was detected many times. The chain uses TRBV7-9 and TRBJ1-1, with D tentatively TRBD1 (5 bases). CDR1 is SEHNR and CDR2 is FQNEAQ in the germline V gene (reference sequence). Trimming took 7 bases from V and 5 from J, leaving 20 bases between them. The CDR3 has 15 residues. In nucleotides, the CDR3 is TGTGCCAGCACCCTACAGGAGAGGCAGAGGACTGAAGCTTTCTTT. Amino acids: CASTLQERQRTEAFF.

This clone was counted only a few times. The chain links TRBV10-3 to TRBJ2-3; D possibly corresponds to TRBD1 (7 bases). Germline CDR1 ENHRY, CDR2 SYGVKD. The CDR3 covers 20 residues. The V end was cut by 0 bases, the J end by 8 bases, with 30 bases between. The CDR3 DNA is TGTGCCATCAGTGAGTCCGGACGAACAGGGGAGGTTGGCGGGTACGTTACGCAGTATTTT. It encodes CAISESGRTGEVGGYVTQYF.

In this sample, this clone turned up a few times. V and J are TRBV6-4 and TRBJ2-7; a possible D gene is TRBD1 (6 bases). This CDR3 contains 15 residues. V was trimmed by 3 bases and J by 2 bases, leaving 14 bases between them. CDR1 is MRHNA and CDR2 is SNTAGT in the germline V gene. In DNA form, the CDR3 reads TGTGCCAGCAGTGAACTACAGGGCTCTCCCTACGAGCAGTACTTC. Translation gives CASSELQGSPYEQYF.

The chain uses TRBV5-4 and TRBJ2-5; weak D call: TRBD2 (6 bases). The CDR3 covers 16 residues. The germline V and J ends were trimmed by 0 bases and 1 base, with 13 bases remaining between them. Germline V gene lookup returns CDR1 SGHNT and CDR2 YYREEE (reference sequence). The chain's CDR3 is CASSLGVRGSQETQYF. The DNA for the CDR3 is TGTGCCAGCAGCTTGGGGGTCCGGGGGTCCCAAGAGACCCAGTACTTC.

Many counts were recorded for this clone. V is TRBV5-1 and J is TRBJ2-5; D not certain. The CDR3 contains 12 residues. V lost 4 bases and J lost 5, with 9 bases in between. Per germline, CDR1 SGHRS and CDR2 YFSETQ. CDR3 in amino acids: CASSLGPETQYF. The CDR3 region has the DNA TGCGCCAGCAGCCTAGGTCCGGAGACCCAGTACTTC.

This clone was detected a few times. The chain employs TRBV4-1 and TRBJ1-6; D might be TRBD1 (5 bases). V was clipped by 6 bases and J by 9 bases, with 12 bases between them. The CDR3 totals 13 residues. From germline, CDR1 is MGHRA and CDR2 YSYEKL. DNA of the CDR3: TGCGCCAGCAGTCAACTAGGGGCTTCACCCCTCCACTTT. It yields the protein CASSQLGASPLHF.

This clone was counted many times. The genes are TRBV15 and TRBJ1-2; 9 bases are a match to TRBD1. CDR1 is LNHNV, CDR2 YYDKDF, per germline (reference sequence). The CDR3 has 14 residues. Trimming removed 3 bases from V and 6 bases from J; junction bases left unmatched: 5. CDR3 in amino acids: CATSSRRTGDGYTF. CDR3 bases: TGTGCCACCAGCAGTCGCCGGACAGGGGATGGCTACACCTTC.

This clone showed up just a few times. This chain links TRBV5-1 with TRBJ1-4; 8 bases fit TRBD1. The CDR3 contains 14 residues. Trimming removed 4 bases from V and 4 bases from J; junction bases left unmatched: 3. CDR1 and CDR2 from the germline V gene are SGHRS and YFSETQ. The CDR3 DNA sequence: TGCGCCAGCAGCCAGGACAGGGATAATGAAAAACTGTTTTTT. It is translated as CASSQDRDNEKLFF.

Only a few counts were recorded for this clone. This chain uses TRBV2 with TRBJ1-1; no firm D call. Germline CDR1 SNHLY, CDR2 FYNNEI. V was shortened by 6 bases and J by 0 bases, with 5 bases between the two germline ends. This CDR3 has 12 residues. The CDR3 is CASRSMNTEAFF. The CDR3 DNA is TGTGCCAGCAGGAGCATGAACACTGAAGCTTTCTTT.

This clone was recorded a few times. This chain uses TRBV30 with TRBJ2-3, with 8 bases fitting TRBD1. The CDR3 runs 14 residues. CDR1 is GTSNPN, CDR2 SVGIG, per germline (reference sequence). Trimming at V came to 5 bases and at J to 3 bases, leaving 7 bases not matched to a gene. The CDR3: CAWHRGVETDTQYF. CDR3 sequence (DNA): TGTGCCTGGCACAGGGGGGTTGAAACAGATACGCAGTATTTT.

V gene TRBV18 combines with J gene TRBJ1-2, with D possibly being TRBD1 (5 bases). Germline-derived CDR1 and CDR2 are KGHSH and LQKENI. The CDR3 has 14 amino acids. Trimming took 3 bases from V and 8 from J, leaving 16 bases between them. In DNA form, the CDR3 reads TGTGCCAGCTCACCTTCCTCAGGGTTTAGGGGCTACACCTTC. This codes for CASSPSSGFRGYTF.

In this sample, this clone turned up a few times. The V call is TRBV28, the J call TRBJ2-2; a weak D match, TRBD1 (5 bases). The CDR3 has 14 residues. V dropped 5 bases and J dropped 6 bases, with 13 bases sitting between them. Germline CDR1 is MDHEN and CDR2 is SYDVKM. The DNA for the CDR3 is TGTGCCAGCAGTGTCCTCCAAGGGGCCGGGGAGCTGTTTTTT. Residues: CASSVLQGAGELFF.

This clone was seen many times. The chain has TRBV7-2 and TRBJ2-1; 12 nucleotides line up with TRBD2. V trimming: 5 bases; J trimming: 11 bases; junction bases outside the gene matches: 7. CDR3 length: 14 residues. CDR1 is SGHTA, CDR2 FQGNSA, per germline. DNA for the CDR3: TGTGCCAGCAGCCGGCTAGCGGGAGGGGAGAAGCAGTTCTTC. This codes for CASSRLAGGEKQFF.